This passage covers 18 T cell receptor beta chains from one sample sequenced in a study of shared clonotypes between healthy human individuals. CD8 cells regarded as naive lacked CD45RO, were positively chosen for CCR7, and omitted terminally differentiated effector memory CD45RA+ cells. TCRdb's copy holds only in-frame clones and misses some; the assay was immunoSEQ multiplex PCR. Of about 2.2 million clones in the sample, about 93% are singletons; the top ten hold 1.5% to 2%. The sequencing sample was made of naive CD8+ T cells from PBMCs. Source of these receptors: a man in his late teens or twenties in good health. Some clones in this sample may be carry-over from other donors' samples.

CDR3 protein: CASTHRASSYNEQFF. CDR3 DNA sequence: TGTGCCAGCACTCACAGGGCTTCCTCCTACAATGAGCAGTTCTTC. The chain uses TRBV27 and TRBJ2-1; possibly TRBD1 for D (6 bases). The CDR3 is 15 amino acids. The V end lost 7 bases, the J end lost 0 bases, and 13 bases lay between the germline ends. Germline lookup yields CDR1 MNHEY and CDR2 SMNVEV (reference sequence).

As for this clone: Other nucleotide sequences in the sample specify the same CDR3. V and J are TRBV27 and TRBJ2-7; D perhaps matches TRBD2 (6 bases). The CDR3 covers 15 residues. CDR1 MNHEY and CDR2 SMNVEV come from the germline V gene (reference sequence). V lost 0 bases and J lost 0, with 9 bases in between. DNA of the CDR3: TGTGCCAGCAGTTTATCCAGCGGGCCCTCCTACGAGCAGTACTTC. Translating it yields CASSLSSGPSYEQYF.

The chain carries TRBV6-5 and TRBJ2-2, with D uncertain. V lost 4 bases to trimming and J lost 6 bases, with 6 bases between them. The CDR3 has 12 amino acids. CDR1 is MNHEY, CDR2 SVGAGI, per germline. CDR3 protein: CASSSYPGELFF. The CDR3 nucleotides read TGTGCCAGCAGTTCATACCCCGGGGAGCTGTTTTTT.

J is TRBJ1-2 and V is TRBV5-6; D gene ambiguous. Germline lookup yields CDR1 SGHDT and CDR2 YYEEEE. CDR3 length: 14 amino acids. V was shortened by 4 bases and J by 6 bases, with 16 bases between the two germline ends. In DNA, the CDR3 is TGTGCCAGCAGCCCCCCGACCGACCCGGATGGCTACACCTTC. Translating gives CASSPPTDPDGYTF. The whole variable domain, filled in from reference TRBV5-6 and TRBJ1-2, reads DAGVTQSPTHLIKTRGQQVTLRCSPKSGHDTVSWYQQALGQGPQFIFQYYEEEERQRGNFPDRFSGHQFPNYSSELNVNALLLGDSALYLCASSPPTDPDGYTFGSGTRLTVV.

The gene calls are TRBV16 and TRBJ1-1; 8 bases line up with TRBD1. Germline V gene lookup returns CDR1 KGHSY and CDR2 FQNENV. This CDR3 has 14 residues. With V trimmed by 4 bases and J by 4 bases, 5 bases remained unmatched. The CDR3 DNA reads TGTGCCAGCAGCCTTAACAGGGGGGTCACTGAAGCTTTCTTT. Encoded protein: CASSLNRGVTEAFF.

The chain couples TRBV9 to TRBJ2-1; 10 bases align to TRBD1. Trimming cost V 3 bases and J 0 bases; bases outside gene matches: 9. This CDR3 is 18 amino acids long. CDR1 and CDR2 from the germline V gene are SGDLS and YYNGEE. CDR3: CASSARTGGGYSYNEQFF. The DNA for the CDR3 is TGTGCCAGCAGCGCCCGGACAGGGGGAGGGTACTCCTACAATGAGCAGTTCTTC. The entire variable domain, with the rest obtained from reference TRBV9 and TRBJ2-1, is as follows: DSGVTQTPKHLITATGQRVTLRCSPRSGDLSVYWYQQSLDQGLQFLIQYYNGEERAKGNILERFSAQQFPDLHSELNLSSLELGDSALYFCASSARTGGGYSYNEQFFGPGTRLTVL.

The chain is built from TRBV7-2 and TRBJ2-1, with 7 bases lining up with TRBD2. V lost 4 bases, J lost 6 bases, and 9 bases stayed unmatched. CDR3 size: 15 residues. The germline gives CDR1 SGHTA, CDR2 FQGNSA. CDR3 residues: CASSSHGLVGNEQFF. For the CDR3, the DNA is TGTGCCAGCAGCTCCCACGGACTAGTTGGCAATGAGCAGTTCTTC. The whole variable domain, filled in from reference TRBV7-2 and TRBJ2-1, reads GAGVSQSPSNKVTEKGKDVELRCDPISGHTALYWYRQSLGQGLEFLIYFQGNSAPDKSGLPSDRFSAERTGGSVSTLTIQRTQQEDSAVYLCASSSHGLVGNEQFFGPGTRLTVL.

The V gene is TRBV18, the J gene TRBJ2-1; D is tentatively TRBD1 or TRBD2 (6 bases each). The ends were cut back, 2 bases at V and 8 bases at J, with 13 bases in the middle. Germline loops: CDR1 KGHSH, CDR2 LQKENI. The CDR3 loop spans 14 amino acids. The CDR3 region is CASSPTPGEDEQFF. CDR3 coding DNA: TGTGCCAGCTCACCAACGCCAGGGGAGGATGAGCAGTTCTTC.

The chain links TRBV29-1 to TRBJ2-1, with TRBD2 matching 12 bases. The CDR3 is 14 residues long. The trim removed 4 bases at V and 10 bases at J, leaving 8 bases unmatched. CDR1 SQVTM and CDR2 ANQGSEA come from the germline V gene. CDR3 protein: CSVAGTSGRWEQFF. In nucleotides, the CDR3 is TGCAGCGTTGCCGGGACTAGCGGGCGTTGGGAGCAGTTCTTC.

The chain employs TRBV4-1 and TRBJ1-1; 8 bases fit TRBD1. With V trimmed by 2 bases and J by 4 bases, 6 bases remained unmatched. The CDR3 runs 15 residues. Germline CDR1 is MGHRA and CDR2 is YSYEKL. This CDR3 reads CASSQPGGGITEAFF. CDR3 DNA: TGCGCCAGCAGCCAACCAGGGGGCGGGATCACTGAAGCTTTCTTT.

This clone has just a few counts. This chain links TRBV13 with TRBJ1-1; possibly TRBD1 for D (5 bases). V lost 1 base and J lost 8, with 8 bases in between. Germline lookup yields CDR1 PRHDT and CDR2 FYEKMQ (reference sequence). The CDR3 is 12 amino acids. The CDR3 protein is CASSLAREEAFF. CDR3 DNA: TGTGCCAGCAGCTTAGCCAGGGAGGAAGCTTTCTTT.

The chain couples TRBV28 to TRBJ1-4, with a possible D match to TRBD1 (5 bases). The CDR3 loop spans 16 amino acids. Germline assignment: CDR1 MDHEN and CDR2 SYDVKM. Trimming stripped 6 bases from V and 2 bases from J, with 16 bases between. CDR3 sequence: CASSPPGLGTNEKLFF. The CDR3 bases are TGTGCCAGCAGCCCACCAGGGCTGGGCACTAATGAAAAACTGTTTTTT.

CDR3 region: CASSDRTGNTQYF. CDR3 bases: TGTGCCAGCAGCGATCGGACAGGGAATACGCAGTATTTT. V is TRBV9 and J is TRBJ2-3; TRBD1 matches 8 bases. The CDR3 runs to 13 residues. Germline values: CDR1 SGDLS, CDR2 YYNGEE. Losses at the gene ends were 3 bases for V and 7 bases for J; bases not matched to a gene: 4.

The chain joins TRBV13 to TRBJ2-7; 13 nucleotides line up with TRBD2. The CDR3 is 15 amino acids. V gave up 4 bases and J gave up 6 bases; unmatched junction bases: 6. Germline V CDR1 and CDR2: PRHDT, FYEKMQ (reference sequence). The CDR3 DNA is TGTGCCAGCAGCTCCAGGACTAGCGGGAGCTCCGAGCAGTACTTC. It encodes CASSSRTSGSSEQYF.

The chain has TRBV6-4 and TRBJ2-7; 9 nucleotides line up with TRBD1. This CDR3 has 17 residues. Germline CDR1 is MRHNA and CDR2 is SNTAGT. V lost 6 bases to trimming and J lost 0 bases; unmatched junction nucleotides: 12. The CDR3: CASSVPVGDRDSYEQYF. CDR3 sequence (DNA): TGTGCCAGCAGCGTCCCGGTTGGGGACAGGGACTCCTACGAGCAGTACTTC.

The chain combines TRBV5-6 with TRBJ2-7, with 9 bases identical to TRBD2. J gave up 1 base and V 0 bases, and 8 bases lay outside the gene matches. Germline V gene data show CDR1 as SGHDT and CDR2 as YYEEEE. This CDR3 has 17 amino acids. The CDR3 DNA reads TGTGCCAGCAGCTTGGAAACAGCGGGAGGCCGTTCCTACGAGCAGTACTTC. It codes for CASSLETAGGRSYEQYF.

V usage is TRBV7-2 and J usage is TRBJ2-7, with 8 bases that match TRBD2. The germline V gene encodes CDR1 SGHTA and CDR2 FQGNSA. Trimming at V came to 6 bases and at J to 1 base, leaving 11 bases not matched to a gene. This CDR3 is built from 16 residues. The CDR3 coding sequence is TGTGCCAGCAGTTCCCCGACTAGCGACCTGTCCTACGAGCAGTACTTC. Its protein is CASSSPTSDLSYEQYF.

The rearrangement joins TRBV2 to TRBJ2-5, with TRBD1 matching over 7 bases. CDR1 and CDR2 (germline): SNHLY, FYNNEI. V was pared by 5 bases and J by 4 bases, with 7 bases of the junction left unmatched. The CDR3 covers 14 residues. The DNA for the CDR3 is TGTGCCAGCAGTTCCAGGGGGAATGGAGAGACCCAGTACTTC. Residues: CASSSRGNGETQYF. The whole variable domain, remainder taken from reference TRBV2 and TRBJ2-5, is EPEVTQTPSHQVTQMGQEVILRCVPISNHLYFYWYRQILGQKVEFLVSFYNNEISEKSEIFDDQFSVERPDGSNFTLKIRSTKLEDSAMYFCASSSRGNGETQYFGPGTRLLVL.